Listed here is a single TCR beta chain. This clonotype was detected many times. Its antigen remains undetermined. Qualities for individual bases were not recorded, and no much larger clone is one base off. Stable Graves' hyperthyroidism was defined as no progression to ophthalmopathy during 18 months of follow-up. Hyperthyroidism patients were aged 18 to 65 years and newly diagnosed, with disease duration of less than 2 months. Any patient with an uncontrolled infection, another autoimmune disease, pregnancy or lactation was excluded. Diagnoses were established on the basis of clinical symptoms, serum thyroxine and TRAb, thyroid ultrasound, and orbital computed tomography. Ficoll-Paque density gradient centrifugation was used to isolate PBMCs from approximately 10 ml of fresh peripheral blood. Total RNA was extracted with Trizol reagent, and quality was checked on an Agilent 2100 Bioanalyzer. This entry comes from a study of T cells in Graves' hyperthyroidism and ophthalmopathy (dated by TCRdb to about 2019). Describing the broader study: Peripheral blood was collected at initial diagnosis, before any treatment. To identify distinguishing TCR V-J signatures, a discovery cohort of about 95 patients was used, comprising 40 to 45 with Graves' ophthalmopathy and under 60 with stable Graves' hyperthyroidism. Prospective prediction of ophthalmopathy was tested in an independent validation cohort of 18 to 20 hyperthyroidism patients and 17 patients who later progressed to ophthalmopathy. The roughly 91 discovery patients were randomly split 7:3 into training and test sets. Thyroid tissue and blood T-cell repertoires from several Graves' hyperthyroidism patients were also compared in the study. Following sampling, methimazole starting at 30 mg daily was given to hyperthyroidism patients, and high-dose intravenous methylprednisolone was given to ophthalmopathy patients. The paper reports TCR Vbeta CDR3 sequencing of approximately 140 peripheral blood samples: some 44 ophthalmopathy, fewer than 80 hyperthyroidism and roughly 17 progressor patients.

Inclusive of the bounding cysteine and phenylalanine, the CDR3 is 15 residues long. Only the CDR3 DNA is retained, 45 bases long and in frame from the first base. V is shortened by 4 bases, J by 1 base, and the region joining them spans 11 bases. From the germline V gene, CDR1 is SNHLY and CDR2 is FYNNEI. General findings and caveats noted by the study authors: Most expanded thyroid clonotypes (frequency above 0.001) were also found in blood, which suggests that blood repertoires may mirror thyroid immune responses. In validation, the model predicted progression to ophthalmopathy with 60% to 71% sensitivity and approximately 72% specificity, a median of about 6.7 months before onset. Sample size was not statistically predetermined, and blinding of investigators to group allocation was not performed. A model built on a 13 V-J signature distinguished ophthalmopathy from stable hyperthyroidism, reaching around 87% sensitivity and 81.08% specificity in cross-validation and 80%/75% in testing.

The TCR beta CDR3 regions were amplified from the RNA transcripts. A first-round RT-PCR of the TCR CDR3 used the HTBI primer set with the Qiagen OneStep RT-PCR kit. Libraries were constructed in a second round of multiplex PCR, after which size selection and purification were carried out. The libraries were sequenced on an Illumina HiSeq2000 using paired-end 100 bp reads. As for the original processing: SOAPnuke was used to process the raw data, throwing out any read that contained adapters or uncalled bases, had a mean Phred below 15, or lacked an exact constant-primer or identifier match. High-quality paired reads were merged with COPE v1.2.5, and unique nucleotide sequences were defined as clonotypes. MiTCR v1.1 was used to align clonotypes to the IMGT TRBV, TRBD and TRBJ reference segments. Analysis was restricted to V-J combinations with a frequency above 0.0001, which covered 99.2% of repertoires. The TCS score was defined as F50 (clonal expansion) divided by E x V (chaos), with BLOSUM62-based TCRdist calculated between CDR3 peptides within each V-J. Welch's t-statistics and random forest reduced around 550 V-J features to 13, which were used in a naive Bayes classifier (R e1071). The public reads were quality trimmed at Q25 with fastp and then assembled into clones with MiXCR by TCRdb, keeping productive beta chains. Every distinct CDR3 protein forms one entry, paired with its most common genes and DNA. The V and J calls, along with clone size, are taken from TCRdb and not from the paper's own processing. Across this sample there are 380,000 or so distinct CDR3 sequences, with approximately 14% seen only once. Clones ranked in the top ten supply about 22% of the sample.

Sequencing was carried out using blood. The chain is made from TRBV2 and TRBJ2-1; the D gene remains uncertain. The sequence was collected from a woman aged 25 to 39 with Graves' hyperthyroidism. The CDR3 reads CASSGVGPSYNEQFF. The base sequence is TGTGCCAGCAGTGGGGTGGGCCCATCCTACAATGAGCAGTTCTTC.